Shown below are 19 T cell receptor beta chains from a single sample sequenced in a study of T cell responses to AZD1222 COVID-19 vaccine. TCRdb's table, derived via immunoSEQ multiplex PCR, lists solely in-frame clones and lacks some. The table lists 80,000 to 95,000 clones, 70% to 90% of them singletons. The starting material was peripheral blood, obtained on day 0 of MenACWY control vaccination. The receptors originated from an adult in good health.

The chain recombines TRBV6-5 with TRBJ1-3, with D possibly matching TRBD1 (6 bases). V was trimmed by 5 bases and J by 0 bases, leaving 11 bases between them. The CDR3 covers 15 residues. CDR1 and CDR2 from the germline V gene are MNHEY and SVGAGI. CDR3 loop: CASSRQVSSGNTIYF. CDR3 coding DNA: TGTGCCAGCAGTAGACAGGTTTCCTCTGGAAACACCATATATTTT.

The DNA for the CDR3 is TGCAGCGTTAGGTTTGTGGGCGGGAATTCACCCCTCCACTTT. The encoded protein is CSVRFVGGNSPLHF. The chain carries TRBV29-1 and TRBJ1-6, with no clear D. The germline V gene encodes CDR1 SQVTM and CDR2 ANQGSEA. V gave up 5 bases and J gave up 7 bases, with 15 bases separating them. There are 14 residues in the CDR3.

This chain links TRBV28 with TRBJ1-1; no definite D call. V gave up 2 bases and J gave up 3 bases, with 10 bases separating them. The germline CDR1 and CDR2 sequences are MDHEN and SYDVKM. The CDR3 is 14 amino acids. CDR3 bases: TGTGCCAGCAGTTTAGTCCAGTGGGACACTGAAGCTTTCTTT. Residues: CASSLVQWDTEAFF.

This clone was found once. This sequence joins TRBV28 and TRBJ2-4; D remains ambiguous. Germline lookup yields CDR1 MDHEN and CDR2 SYDVKM. V dropped 2 bases and J dropped 0 bases, with 11 bases sitting between them. The CDR3 extends over 16 amino acids. The CDR3 loop is CASSLSDGVAKNIQYF. The CDR3 nucleotides read TGTGCCAGCAGTTTAAGTGATGGAGTAGCCAAAAACATTCAGTACTTC.

This sequence joins TRBV18 and TRBJ1-3; D unresolved. Germline V lookup: CDR1 KGHSH, CDR2 LQKENI. Trimming took off 5 bases at V and 0 bases at J, with 14 bases between the two ends. The CDR3 is made up of 16 amino acids. CDR3 coding DNA: TGTGCCAGCTCATCGAACGACGGAGCCTCTGGAAACACCATATATTTT. It is translated as CASSSNDGASGNTIYF.

This clone was detected once. The chain uses TRBV28 and TRBJ2-7, with D possibly being TRBD1 or TRBD2 (5 bases each). From germline, CDR1 is MDHEN and CDR2 SYDVKM. V was cut by 6 bases and J by 3 bases, with 15 bases left in between. The CDR3 has 14 residues. CDR3 coding DNA: TGTGCCAGCAGCGGGGCTGCCCTTTTCTACGAGCAGTACTTC. Translation: CASSGAALFYEQYF.

This clone occurred once. V and J are TRBV7-9 and TRBJ1-1; 7 nucleotides agree with TRBD1. Germline CDR1 reads SEHNR; CDR2 reads FQNEAQ (reference sequence). V lost 4 bases, J lost 8 bases, and 10 bases stayed unmatched. CDR3 length: 14 amino acids. The CDR3 DNA is TGTGCCAGCAGCTACGGGGACAGCCAGATGGAAGCTTTCTTT. It encodes CASSYGDSQMEAFF.

The chain joins TRBV5-4 to TRBJ2-5, with 10 bases identical to TRBD1. The CDR3 length is 15 residues. Germline trimming cut 2 bases from V and 4 bases from J; bases unmatched to any gene: 5. CDR1 and CDR2 from the germline V gene are SGHNT and YYREEE (reference sequence). The CDR3 loop is CASSLGTGVGETQYF. CDR3 in DNA: TGTGCCAGCAGCTTAGGGACAGGGGTCGGAGAGACCCAGTACTTC.

The chain carries TRBV5-4 and TRBJ2-7; D call uncertain. Trimming shortened V by 4 bases and J by 3 bases, and 20 bases separated the two germline ends. This CDR3 comprises 16 residues. CDR1 and CDR2 from the germline V gene are SGHNT and YYREEE (reference sequence). CDR3 coding DNA: TGTGCCAGCAGCCCCGACACGGTCCTCGTCCACTACGAGCAGTACTTC. Protein product: CASSPDTVLVHYEQYF. The full variable domain, in which reference TRBV5-4 and TRBJ2-7 provide the parts outside the CDR3, is ETGVTQSPTHLIKTRGQQVTLRCSSQSGHNTVSWYQQALGQGPQFIFQYYREEENGRGNFPPRFSGLQFPNYSSELNVNALELDDSALYLCASSPDTVLVHYEQYFGPGTRLTVT.

The rearrangement joins TRBV7-2 to TRBJ1-4; maybe TRBD1 (6 bases). Trimming stripped 5 bases from V and 3 bases from J, with 13 bases between. This CDR3 has 15 residues. Germline-derived CDR1 and CDR2 are SGHTA and FQGNSA. The CDR3 is CASSPPQGSNEKLFF. In nucleotides, the CDR3 is TGTGCCAGCAGCCCCCCACAGGGATCTAATGAAAAACTGTTTTTT. Filled out from reference TRBV7-2 and TRBJ1-4, the complete variable domain reads GAGVSQSPSNKVTEKGKDVELRCDPISGHTALYWYRQSLGQGLEFLIYFQGNSAPDKSGLPSDRFSAERTGGSVSTLTIQRTQQEDSAVYLCASSPPQGSNEKLFFGSGTQLSVL.

V usage is TRBV28 and J usage is TRBJ2-2, with TRBD1 identical over 11 bases. The CDR3 length is 16 residues. V dropped 3 bases and J dropped 7; count of bases not matched to a gene: 7. CDR1 is MDHEN, CDR2 SYDVKM, per germline. This CDR3 reads CASSFGQGAVSGELFF. The CDR3 DNA is TGTGCCAGCAGTTTCGGACAGGGGGCGGTAAGCGGGGAGCTGTTTTTT.

This clone was observed a handful of times. The chain uses TRBV28 and TRBJ1-2; 11 nucleotides match TRBD1. Germline V gene sequence: CDR1 MDHEN, CDR2 SYDVKM. This CDR3 region has 15 residues. V trimming: 5 bases; J trimming: 5 bases; junction bases outside the gene matches: 7. CDR3 coding DNA: TGTGCCAGCAGTCAGGACAGGGGGCGGAAGTATGGCTACACCTTC. It is translated as CASSQDRGRKYGYTF.

By proportion, this clone is medium-sized. The rearrangement links TRBV7-9 to TRBJ1-2, with unresolved D. This CDR3 spans 12 amino acids. The V gene lost 1 base and the J gene lost 5 bases, with 5 bases spanning the gap. Germline V lookup: CDR1 SEHNR, CDR2 FQNEAQ (reference sequence). DNA for the CDR3: TGTGCCAGCAGCTTAGGGGAGTATGGCTACACCTTC. Its translation is CASSLGEYGYTF.

The chain uses TRBV5-1 and TRBJ1-1; D might be TRBD1 (6 bases). This CDR3 contains 15 residues. V was pared by 4 bases and J by 1 base, with 14 bases between. Per the germline V gene, CDR1 is SGHRS and CDR2 is YFSETQ. Here the CDR3 DNA reads TGCGCCAGCAGCCCGGGTGGGGGGCCGAACACTGAAGCTTTCTTT. Residues: CASSPGGGPNTEAFF.

The chain has TRBV29-1 and TRBJ1-2, with 7 bases fitting TRBD1. This CDR3 is built from 14 residues. V lost 4 bases to trimming and J lost 0 bases; unmatched junction nucleotides: 5. In germline, CDR1 is SQVTM, CDR2 ANQGSEA. In nucleotides, the CDR3 is TGCAGCGTTGCAGGGACAGATGCTAACTATGGCTACACCTTC. Amino acids: CSVAGTDANYGYTF.

The chain is built from TRBV5-4 and TRBJ1-2, with unresolved D. Trimming shortened V by 2 bases and J by 3 bases, and 17 bases separated the two germline ends. This CDR3 is 16 amino acids long. Germline V gene data show CDR1 as SGHNT and CDR2 as YYREEE (reference sequence). The CDR3 protein is CASSFPGRSMDYGYTF. The DNA of the CDR3 is TGTGCCAGCAGCTTTCCTGGGAGGTCCATGGACTATGGCTACACCTTC. The full variable domain, in which reference TRBV5-4 and TRBJ1-2 provide the parts outside the CDR3, is ETGVTQSPTHLIKTRGQQVTLRCSSQSGHNTVSWYQQALGQGPQFIFQYYREEENGRGNFPPRFSGLQFPNYSSELNVNALELDDSALYLCASSFPGRSMDYGYTFGSGTRLTVV.

The gene calls are TRBV6-5 and TRBJ1-6; D might be TRBD1 (6 bases). CDR3 length: 14 residues. Germline V gene lookup returns CDR1 MNHEY and CDR2 SVGAGI. The germline V and J ends were trimmed by 2 bases and 6 bases, with 8 bases remaining between them. CDR3 sequence reads: CASSYGQTNSPLHF. The DNA of the CDR3 is TGTGCCAGCAGTTACGGACAGACTAATTCACCCCTCCACTTT.

This rearrangement joins TRBV7-9 to TRBJ2-7; D is uncertain. Germline CDR1 is SEHNR and CDR2 is FQNEAQ (reference sequence). V gave up 5 bases and J gave up 3 bases, with 17 bases separating them. CDR3 length: 15 residues. This CDR3 is CASSPRTDGDYEQYF. CDR3 bases: TGTGCCAGCAGCCCTAGAACGGACGGAGACTACGAGCAGTACTTC.

This chain links TRBV18 with TRBJ2-5, with 14 bases aligning to TRBD2. Losses at the gene ends were 6 bases for V and 5 bases for J; bases not matched to a gene: 5. Germline loops: CDR1 KGHSH, CDR2 LQKENI. The CDR3 extends over 15 amino acids. CDR3 DNA: TGTGCCAGCTCCCGACTAGCGGGAGGGCGGGAGACCCAGTACTTC. Protein product: CASSRLAGGRETQYF.